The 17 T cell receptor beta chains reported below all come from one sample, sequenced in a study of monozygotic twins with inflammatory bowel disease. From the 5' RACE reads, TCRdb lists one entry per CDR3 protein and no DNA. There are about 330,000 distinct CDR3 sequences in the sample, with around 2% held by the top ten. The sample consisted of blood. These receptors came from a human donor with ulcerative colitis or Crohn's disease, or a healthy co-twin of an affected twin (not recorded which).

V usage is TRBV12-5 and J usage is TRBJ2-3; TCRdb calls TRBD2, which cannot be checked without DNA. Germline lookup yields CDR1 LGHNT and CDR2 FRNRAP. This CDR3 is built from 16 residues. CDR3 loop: CASGFEGTIGTDTQYF.

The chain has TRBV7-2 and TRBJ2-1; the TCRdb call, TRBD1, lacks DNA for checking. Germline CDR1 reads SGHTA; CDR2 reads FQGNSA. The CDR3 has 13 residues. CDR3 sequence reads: CASSLVPGDEQFF. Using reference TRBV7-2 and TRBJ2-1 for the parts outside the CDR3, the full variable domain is GAGVSQSPSNKVTEKGKDVELRCDPISGHTALYWYRQSLGQGLEFLIYFQGNSAPDKSGLPSDRFSAERTGGSVSTLTIQRTQQEDSAVYLCASSLVPGDEQFFGPGTRLTVL.

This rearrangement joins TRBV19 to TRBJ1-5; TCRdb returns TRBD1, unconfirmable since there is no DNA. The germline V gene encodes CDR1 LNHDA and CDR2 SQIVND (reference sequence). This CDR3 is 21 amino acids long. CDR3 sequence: CASSIGPDFPGTLYSNQPQHF.

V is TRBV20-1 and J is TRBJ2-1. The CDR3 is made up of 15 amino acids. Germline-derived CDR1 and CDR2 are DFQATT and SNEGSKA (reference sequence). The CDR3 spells CSARAVFLLYNEQFF.

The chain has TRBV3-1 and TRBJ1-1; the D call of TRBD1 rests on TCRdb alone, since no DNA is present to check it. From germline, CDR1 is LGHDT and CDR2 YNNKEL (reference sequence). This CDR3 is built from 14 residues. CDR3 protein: CASRPDRWNTEAFF.

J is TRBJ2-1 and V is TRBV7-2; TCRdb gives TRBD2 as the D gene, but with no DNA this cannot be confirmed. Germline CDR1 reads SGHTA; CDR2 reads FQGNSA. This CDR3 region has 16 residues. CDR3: CASSLNLREGQVEQFF. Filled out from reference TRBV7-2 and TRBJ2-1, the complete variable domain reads GAGVSQSPSNKVTEKGKDVELRCDPISGHTALYWYRQSLGQGLEFLIYFQGNSAPDKSGLPSDRFSAERTGGSVSTLTIQRTQQEDSAVYLCASSLNLREGQVEQFFGPGTRLTVL.

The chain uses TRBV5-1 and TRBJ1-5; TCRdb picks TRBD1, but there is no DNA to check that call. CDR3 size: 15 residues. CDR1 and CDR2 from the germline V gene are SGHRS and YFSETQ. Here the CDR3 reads CASSEGQGTHQPQHF.

This CDR3 reads CASKSSLAGGFGEQFF. This chain uses TRBV5-6 with TRBJ2-1; the D call of TRBD2 rests on TCRdb alone, since no DNA is present to check it. CDR3 length: 16 residues. Germline CDR1 SGHDT, CDR2 YYEEEE.

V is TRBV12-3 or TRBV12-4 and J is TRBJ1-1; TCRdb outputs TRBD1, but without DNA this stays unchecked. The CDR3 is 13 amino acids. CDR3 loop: CASSIRGGTEAFF.

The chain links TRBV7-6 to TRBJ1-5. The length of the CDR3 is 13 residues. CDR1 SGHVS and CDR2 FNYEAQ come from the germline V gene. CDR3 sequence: CASSDGRNQPQHF. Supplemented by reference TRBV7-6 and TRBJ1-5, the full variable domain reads GAGVSQSPRYKVTKRGQDVALRCDPISGHVSLYWYRQALGQGPEFLTYFNYEAQQDKSGLPNDRFSAERPEGSISTLTIQRTEQRDSAMYRCASSDGRNQPQHFGDGTRLSIL.

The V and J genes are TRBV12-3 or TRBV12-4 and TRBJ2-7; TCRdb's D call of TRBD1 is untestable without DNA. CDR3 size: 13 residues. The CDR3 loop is CASSYDRVDEQYF.

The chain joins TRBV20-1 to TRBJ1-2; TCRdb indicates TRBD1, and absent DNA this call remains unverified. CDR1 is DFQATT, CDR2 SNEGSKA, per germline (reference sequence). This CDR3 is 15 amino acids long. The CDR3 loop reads CSGASTGTQNYGYTF.

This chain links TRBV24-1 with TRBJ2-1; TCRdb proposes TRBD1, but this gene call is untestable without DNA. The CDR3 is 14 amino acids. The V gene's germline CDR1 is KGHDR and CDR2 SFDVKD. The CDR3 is CATSENGIFNEQFF.

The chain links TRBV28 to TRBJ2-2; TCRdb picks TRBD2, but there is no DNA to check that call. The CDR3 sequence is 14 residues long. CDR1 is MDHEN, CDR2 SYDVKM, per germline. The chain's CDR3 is CASRLPWGGGELFF.

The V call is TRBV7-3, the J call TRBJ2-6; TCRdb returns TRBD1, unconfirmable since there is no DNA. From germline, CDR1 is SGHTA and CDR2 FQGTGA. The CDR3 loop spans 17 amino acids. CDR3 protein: CASSSTPGGSGANVLTF.

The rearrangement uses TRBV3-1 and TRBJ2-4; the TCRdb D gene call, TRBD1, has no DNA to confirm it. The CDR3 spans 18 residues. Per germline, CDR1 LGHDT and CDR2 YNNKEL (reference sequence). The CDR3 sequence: CASSQDSRGRLTKNIQYF.

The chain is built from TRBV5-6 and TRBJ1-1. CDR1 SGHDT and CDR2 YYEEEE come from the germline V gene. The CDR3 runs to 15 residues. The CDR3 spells CASSLGEVGSYRAFF.